Sequencing of this T cell receptor beta chain was carried out in a study of shared clonotypes between healthy human individuals. Study-wide findings and caveats: Sorted-subset sequencing was shown by rarefaction to be incomplete despite large depth. Lower generation probabilities were found for non-shared clonotypes than for those shared by all four donors. The researchers took only blood, and tissue repertoires probably look different.

Naive CD8 populations comprised CD45RO-negative cells positively selected for CCR7, excluding terminally differentiated effector memory CD45RA+ cells. Turning to this clone: No antigen is known for it.

Evenly divided among several immunoSEQ plates was the genomic DNA of each subset. Sequencing was performed with immunoSEQ multiplex PCR; in TCRdb, only in-frame clones are kept and a portion is missing. The sample has about 550,000 clones; roughly 95% are singletons. The V gene's germline CDR1 is SGHDT and CDR2 YYEEEE. This CDR3 spans 16 amino acids. V was shortened by 0 bases and J by 4 bases, with 14 bases between the two germline ends. This TCR came from a woman aged 30 to 39 in good health. The chain has TRBV5-6 and TRBJ2-1, with D tentatively TRBD1 (6 bases). Sequences were obtained from naive CD8+ T cells sorted from blood. The CDR3 DNA sequence: TGTGCCAGCAGCTTGGGAGTTCTGGACAGTTACAATGAGCAGTTCTTC. Residues: CASSLGVLDSYNEQFF.